Reported below is one TCR beta chain. Its specificity is not known. These data come from a study of cytomegalovirus exposure and HLA in healthy donors. Study-level findings and limits: Later analysis found that TCR beta chains associated with HLA were more clonally expanded than other, equally common chains. Some highly shared sequence variants likely arose as a pipeline artifact. Most sequenced TCRs were rare (though some public TCRs occurred in many donors).

The CDR3 consists of 13 residues. Germline loops: CDR1 GTSNPN, CDR2 SVGIG (reference sequence). The V gene lost 0 bases and the J gene lost 5 bases, with 7 bases spanning the gap. Amplification used 60 Vbeta primers and 13 Jbeta primers. The repertoire was sequenced with immunoSEQ multiplex PCR; TCRdb's copy has only in-frame clones and lacks some. The table lists tens of thousands of clones, with 2.5% to 3% in the top ten. The donors comprised healthy bone marrow donors. The specimen sequenced was PBMCs. The J gene is TRBJ2-2, the V gene TRBV30, with a tentative D call TRBD1 (5 bases). The TCR comes from a man aged 35-49 years in good health and CMV-seronegative. CDR3 coding DNA: TGTGCCTGGAGTGTCGACAGAACCGGGGAGCTGTTTTTT. Amino acids: CAWSVDRTGELFF.